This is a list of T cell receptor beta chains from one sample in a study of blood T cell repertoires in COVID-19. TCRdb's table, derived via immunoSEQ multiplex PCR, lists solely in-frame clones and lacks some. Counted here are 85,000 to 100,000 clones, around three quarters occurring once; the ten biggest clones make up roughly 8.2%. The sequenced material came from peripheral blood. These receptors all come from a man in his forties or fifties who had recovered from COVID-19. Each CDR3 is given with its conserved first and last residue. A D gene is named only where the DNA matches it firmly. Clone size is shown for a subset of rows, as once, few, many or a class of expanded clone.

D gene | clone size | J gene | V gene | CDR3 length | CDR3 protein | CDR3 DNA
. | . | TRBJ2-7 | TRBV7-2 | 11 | CASSPYYEQYF | TGTGCCAGCAGCCCTTACTACGAGCAGTACTTC
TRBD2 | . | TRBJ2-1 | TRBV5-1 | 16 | CASSAGTSGILNEQFF | TGCGCCAGCAGCGCAGGGACTAGCGGGATATTGAATGAGCAGTTCTTC
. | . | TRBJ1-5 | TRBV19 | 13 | CATTGSSNQPQHF | TGTGCCACCACAGGGTCTTCCAATCAGCCCCAGCATTTT
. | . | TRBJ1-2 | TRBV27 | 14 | CASSFSDSFYGYTF | TGTGCCAGCAGTTTCTCCGACAGTTTCTATGGCTACACCTTC
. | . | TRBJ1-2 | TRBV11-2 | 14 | CASSLGGGFSGYTF | TGTGCCAGCAGCTTAGGCGGGGGGTTTAGTGGCTACACCTTC
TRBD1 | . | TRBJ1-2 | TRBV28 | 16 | CASSSGSPFTGGGYTF | TGTGCCAGCAGCTCGGGGTCGCCTTTCACAGGGGGTGGCTACACCTTC
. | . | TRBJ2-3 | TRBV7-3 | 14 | CASSLLGSTDTQYF | TGTGCCAGCAGCTTACTCGGGAGCACAGATACGCAGTATTTT
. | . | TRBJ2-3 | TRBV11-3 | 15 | CASSLDGTSTDTQYF | TGTGCCAGCAGCTTAGACGGGACTAGCACAGATACGCAGTATTTT
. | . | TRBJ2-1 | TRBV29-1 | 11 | CSLTRGNEQFF | TGCAGCCTTACTCGGGGCAATGAGCAGTTCTTC
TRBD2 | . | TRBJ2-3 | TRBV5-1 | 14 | CASSFSGGTDTQYF | TGCGCCAGCAGCTTTAGCGGGGGCACAGATACGCAGTATTTT
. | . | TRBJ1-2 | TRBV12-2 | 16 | CASRLAPDRGRYGYTF | TGTGCAAGTCGCTTAGCGCCGGACAGGGGTAGGTATGGCTACACCTTC
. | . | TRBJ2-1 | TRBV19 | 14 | CASSMAQGGREQFF | TGTGCCAGTAGTATGGCCCAGGGGGGACGAGAGCAGTTCTTC
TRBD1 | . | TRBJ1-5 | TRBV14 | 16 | CASSLTAGGTNQPQHF | TGTGCCAGCAGCCTGACCGCAGGGGGCACCAATCAGCCCCAGCATTTT
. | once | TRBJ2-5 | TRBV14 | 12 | CASSQVVETQYF | TGTGCCAGCAGCCAAGTAGTGGAGACCCAGTACTTC
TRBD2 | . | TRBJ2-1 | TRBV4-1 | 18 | CASSQAGLAGRSYNEQFF | TGCGCCAGCAGCCAAGCCGGTCTAGCGGGACGTTCCTACAATGAGCAGTTCTTC
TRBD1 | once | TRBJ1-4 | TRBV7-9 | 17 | CASSPGPGRGTNEKLFF | TGTGCCAGCAGCCCCGGCCCAGGCAGGGGGACTAATGAAAAACTGTTTTTT
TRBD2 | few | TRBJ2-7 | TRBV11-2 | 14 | CASGLLAGASEQYF | TGTGCCAGCGGCCTACTAGCGGGAGCAAGTGAGCAGTACTTC
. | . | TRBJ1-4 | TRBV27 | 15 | CASRVSSAANEKLFF | TGTGCCAGCAGAGTCTCCAGTGCAGCTAATGAAAAACTGTTTTTT
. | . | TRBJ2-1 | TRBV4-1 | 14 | CASSQGGQSNEQFF | TGCGCCAGCAGCCAAGGAGGACAGAGCAATGAGCAGTTCTTC
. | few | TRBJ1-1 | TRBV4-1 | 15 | CASSQEAGKNTEAFF | TGCGCCAGCAGCCAAGAGGCAGGGAAGAACACTGAAGCTTTCTTT